These 15 T cell receptor beta chains were all obtained from the same sample, sequenced in a study of beta chain features in type 1 diabetes. Study-wide findings and caveats: In every one of the four CD4+ subsets, TCRB CDR3s were moderately but significantly shorter in Type 1 diabetes patients.

These TCRs are of unknown antigen specificity. Reverse transcription of all isolated RNA meant that expressed TCRB transcripts were sequenced. Sequenced by immunoSEQ multiplex PCR; TCRdb stores in-frame clones only, minus some. The sample lists about 650,000 clones, about an eighth seen once, with 0.095% to 0.15% in the top ten. Material for sequencing was naive CD4+ T cells from blood. All receptors derive from a man aged 30 to 45 with type 1 diabetes.

This chain uses TRBV27 with TRBJ1-2, with 7 bases matching TRBD1. Trimming at V came to 5 bases and at J to 4 bases, leaving 16 bases not matched to a gene. Per germline, CDR1 MNHEY and CDR2 SMNVEV (reference sequence). This CDR3 is 17 amino acids long. The CDR3: CASSNRDSRLRGYGYTF. The CDR3 DNA sequence: TGTGCCAGCAGTAACCGGGACAGCCGACTTCGGGGCTATGGCTACACCTTC.

This chain uses TRBV9 with TRBJ2-7, with D perhaps matching TRBD2 (6 bases). Germline CDR1 SGDLS, CDR2 YYNGEE. The CDR3 is 14 residues long. V was cut by 2 bases and J by 4 bases, with 13 bases left in between. The chain's CDR3 is CASSVSGVGYEQYF. The CDR3 coding sequence is TGTGCCAGCAGCGTTTCGGGAGTAGGTTACGAGCAGTACTTC.

The table lists this clone with a few counts. The V call is TRBV19, the J call TRBJ1-4, with 7 bases fitting TRBD1. Germline V gene lookup returns CDR1 LNHDA and CDR2 SQIVND (reference sequence). The junction had 5 bases not matched to a gene; V was cut back by 10 bases and J by 0 bases. CDR3 length: 14 amino acids. CDR3 sequence: CATQQGTTNEKLFF. In nucleotides, the CDR3 is TGTGCCACACAACAGGGGACAACTAATGAAAAACTGTTTTTT.

This chain links TRBV6-5 with TRBJ1-5, with 7 nucleotides matching TRBD1. V lost 4 bases, J lost 4 bases, and 7 bases stayed unmatched. CDR3 length: 15 residues. CDR1 MNHEY and CDR2 SVGAGI come from the germline V gene. CDR3 DNA: TGTGCCAGCAGTTCTCGACAGGGAGAAAATCAGCCCCAGCATTTT. This translates into CASSSRQGENQPQHF.

This clone was seen a handful of times. This sequence joins TRBV11-2 and TRBJ2-5; D is possibly TRBD1 or TRBD2 (5 bases each). V lost 6 bases, J lost 0 bases, and 8 bases lay in between. Germline CDR1 reads SGHAT; CDR2 reads FQNNGV. The CDR3 has 13 amino acids. The CDR3 loop reads CASSRGHQETQYF. The CDR3 DNA is TGTGCCAGCAGTAGGGGACACCAAGAGACCCAGTACTTC.

This clone has just a few counts. This chain connects TRBV7-2 to TRBJ1-6, with 9 bases aligning to TRBD1. Germline V CDR1 and CDR2: SGHTA, FQGNSA. With 4 bases clipped from V and 7 bases from J, the junction kept 5 bases outside the gene matches. The CDR3 loop spans 15 amino acids. Here the CDR3 reads CASSYMGQGNSPLHF. CDR3 in DNA: TGTGCCAGCAGCTACATGGGACAGGGCAATTCACCCCTCCACTTT.

The chain links TRBV5-4 to TRBJ2-5; 11 bases line up with TRBD1. CDR1 is SGHNT and CDR2 is YYREEE in the germline V gene (reference sequence). The CDR3 runs 15 residues. Germline trimming cut 1 base from V and 4 bases from J; bases unmatched to any gene: 3. The CDR3 loop reads CASSLWTGGLETQYF. CDR3 bases: TGTGCCAGCAGCTTGTGGACAGGGGGCTTAGAGACCCAGTACTTC.

This clone turned up a few times. The chain joins TRBV18 to TRBJ2-6, with a weak D call TRBD1 (5 bases). Germline lookup yields CDR1 KGHSH and CDR2 LQKENI. This CDR3 region has 16 residues. The ends were cut back, 6 bases at V and 0 bases at J, with 12 bases in the middle. CDR3 sequence: CASSRQTDSGANVLTF. Here the CDR3 DNA reads TGTGCCAGCTCTCGACAGACAGACTCTGGGGCCAACGTCCTGACTTTC.

The CDR3 DNA follows: TGTGCCAGCGGTATACAGGGGGTTGAAAGCTCACCCCTCCACTTT. Residues: CASGIQGVESSPLHF. V and J are TRBV25-1 and TRBJ1-6, with 8 positions matching TRBD1. The CDR3 extends over 15 amino acids. The germline V gene encodes CDR1 MGHDK and CDR2 SYGVNS. Trimming took 8 bases from V and 10 from J; bases not matched to a gene: 13.

The V gene is TRBV28, the J gene TRBJ1-2, with 7 bases lining up with TRBD1. Germline CDR1 is MDHEN and CDR2 is SYDVKM. The ends lost 1 base at V and 7 bases at J; junction bases unmatched: 6. CDR3 length equals 14 residues. The CDR3 is CASSLYETGIGYTF. The CDR3 DNA sequence: TGTGCCAGCAGTTTATATGAGACAGGGATTGGCTACACCTTC.

This clone showed up just a few times. The missing conserved phenylalanine or tryptophan at the end of this CDR3 makes a read error likely. No DNA is shown, since the ends of the CDR3 on it are uncertain; the CDR3 is the one TCRdb lists. This chain joins TRBV6-6 and TRBJ2-7; TRBD1, the D gene given by the table, was not confirmed from the DNA. The CDR3 is 13 residues long, counting both termini. The germline V gene encodes CDR1 MNHNY and CDR2 SVGAGI (reference sequence). CDR3 sequence reads: CASSTTRDSGLRS.

This chain links TRBV7-2 with TRBJ1-2, with a possible D match to TRBD1 (5 bases). Germline-derived CDR1 and CDR2 are SGHTA and FQGNSA. The ends were cut back, 0 bases at V and 6 bases at J, with 14 bases in the middle. The CDR3 has 15 residues. CDR3 sequence: CASSLAGADLHGYTF. In nucleotides, the CDR3 is TGTGCCAGCAGCTTAGCTGGGGCGGATTTGCATGGCTACACCTTC.

This clone was detected only a few times. The rearrangement uses TRBV6-5 and TRBJ2-7; 8 nucleotides line up with TRBD1. CDR3 length equals 15 residues. Germline-derived CDR1 and CDR2 are MNHEY and SVGAGI. The J segment lost 1 base and the V segment lost 6 bases, leaving 8 bases of the junction unmatched. CDR3 loop: CASRPQGGTSYEQYF. The CDR3 DNA is TGTGCCAGCAGGCCACAGGGGGGAACTTCCTACGAGCAGTACTTC.

The sample holds a few counts of this clone. The genes are TRBV2 and TRBJ1-5; perhaps TRBD1 as D (6 bases). This CDR3 has 16 residues. Trimming took 3 bases from V and 0 from J, leaving 12 bases between them. CDR1 and CDR2 from the germline V gene are SNHLY and FYNNEI. The CDR3 region is CASSDEGVNSNQPQHF. CDR3 sequence (DNA): TGTGCCAGCAGTGACGAGGGGGTGAATAGCAATCAGCCCCAGCATTTT.

This clone showed up just a few times. The rearrangement uses TRBV9 and TRBJ2-1; the match to TRBD1 covers 7 bases. Germline CDR1 and CDR2: SGDLS and YYNGEE. With V trimmed by 7 bases and J by 6 bases, 16 bases remained unmatched. The CDR3 runs 16 residues. The CDR3 spells CASGPNPGQSTNEQFF. The CDR3 DNA sequence: TGTGCCAGCGGCCCCAATCCGGGACAGAGTACCAATGAGCAGTTCTTC. Combining the CDR3 with reference TRBV9 and TRBJ2-1 gives the whole variable domain DSGVTQTPKHLITATGQRVTLRCSPRSGDLSVYWYQQSLDQGLQFLIQYYNGEERAKGNILERFSAQQFPDLHSELNLSSLELGDSALYFCASGPNPGQSTNEQFFGPGTRLTVL.